This T cell receptor beta chain was captured by sequencing in a study of molecular identifiers for immune sequencing clone quantification. Background on the study: Replicate experiments took RNA from roughly 18,000 or 92,000 naive CD8 cells, divided it five ways and sequenced four.

TCRdb re-called the PCR reads through MiXCR, storing one row per CDR3 protein. The profile covers nearly 650,000 distinct CDR3 sequences, with 25% appearing a single time and around 0.78% taken by the ten largest. Unmatched junction bases numbered 4, after V lost 6 bases and J lost 9 bases. The germline V gene has CDR1 LNHDA and CDR2 SQIVND (reference sequence). The CDR3 sequence is 12 residues long. Sorting recovered naive CD8 T cells on a CD8+CD4-CCR7+CD45RA+ profile. Study-level results: Clonotypes topping 20 RNA copies carried over 97% of effector molecules but under 1% of naive ones.

With respect to this clonotype: The target antigen is unknown. Since the CDR3 does not end with the conserved phenylalanine or tryptophan, this likely comes from a read error.

The chain joins TRBV19 to TRBJ2-1; 8 positions agree with TRBD2. Sequenced: naive CD8+ T cells from blood, with Jurkat cell RNA spiked in. Described subset: FACS-sorted CD8+CD4-CCR7+CD45RA+ naive T cells. The source of this sequence is a human donor in good health. Some libraries in this study had Jurkat cell RNA spiked in. CDR3 residues: CASSHLAGEQFL. The DNA of the CDR3 is TGTGCCAGTAGCCACCTAGCGGGTGAGCAGTTCCTC.